This TCR beta chain was observed in a study of regulatory T cells in long-lasting Graves disease. Whole-study findings and limits: Persistent disease favored TRBV28, TRBJ1-2 and TRBJ2-5. Compared with new cases, persistent Graves' patients showed reduced TCR diversity.

Time point reported: newly diagnosed GD, antithyroid drugs for less than 3 months. With RNA extracted from PBMCs as input, the TCR library was made. At least ten counts were recorded for this clonotype. Its antigen is unknown. V trimming: 10 bases; J trimming: 7 bases; junction bases outside the gene matches: 15. CDR3 length: 14 residues. Building of the TCR beta libraries involved iRepertoire HTBI primers and Arm-PCR of CDR3 regions. Via MiXCR, TCRdb re-called the multiplex PCR reads, giving one row per CDR3 protein. The data contain under 400,000 distinct CDR3 sequences, roughly a sixth of them seen just once; the ten biggest clones take up less than 35%. This sample also appeared in a second study, on T cells in Graves' hyperthyroidism and ophthalmopathy. That paper states: Recently diagnosed hyperthyroidism of less than 2 months' duration affected patients aged 18 to 65.

This clonotype was obtained from a middle-aged man with Graves disease. V and J are TRBV12-3 or TRBV12-4 and TRBJ2-7; 8 bases fit TRBD1. The sequencing used peripheral blood mononuclear cells (PBMCs), collected at new diagnosis, from a patient treated with antithyroid drugs. Written as DNA, the CDR3 is TGTGCCACCAGCCGGCGGACAGGGCTTAGGGAGCAGTACTTC. Its translation is CATSRRTGLREQYF.